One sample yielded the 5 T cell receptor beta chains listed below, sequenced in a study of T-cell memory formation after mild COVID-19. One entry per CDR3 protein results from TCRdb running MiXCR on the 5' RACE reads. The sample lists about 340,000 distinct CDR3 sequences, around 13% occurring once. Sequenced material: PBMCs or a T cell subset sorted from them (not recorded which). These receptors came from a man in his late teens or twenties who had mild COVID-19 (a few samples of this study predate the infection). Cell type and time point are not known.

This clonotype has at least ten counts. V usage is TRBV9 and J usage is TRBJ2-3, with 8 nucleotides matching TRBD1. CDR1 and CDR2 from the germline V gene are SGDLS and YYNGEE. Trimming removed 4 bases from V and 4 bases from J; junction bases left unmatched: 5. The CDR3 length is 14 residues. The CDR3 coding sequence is TGTGCCAGCAGCTCTAGGACAGGGTCAGATACGCAGTATTTT. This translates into CASSSRTGSDTQYF.

The CDR3 region has the DNA TGTGCCAGCAGGCCCGACACTACTGAAGCTTTCTTT. Protein product: CASRPDTTEAFF. The chain uses TRBV2 and TRBJ1-1; D is unclear. The CDR3 has 12 amino acids. With 6 bases removed from V and 5 bases from J, the gap between germline ends came to 10 bases. Germline V gene sequence: CDR1 SNHLY, CDR2 FYNNEI.

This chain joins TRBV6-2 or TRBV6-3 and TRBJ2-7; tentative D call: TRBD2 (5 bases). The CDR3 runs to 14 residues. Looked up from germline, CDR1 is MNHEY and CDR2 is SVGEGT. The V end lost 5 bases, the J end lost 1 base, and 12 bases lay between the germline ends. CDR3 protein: CASSTRWRSYEQYF. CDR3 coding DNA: TGTGCCAGCAGTACCCGGTGGAGGTCCTACGAGCAGTACTTC.

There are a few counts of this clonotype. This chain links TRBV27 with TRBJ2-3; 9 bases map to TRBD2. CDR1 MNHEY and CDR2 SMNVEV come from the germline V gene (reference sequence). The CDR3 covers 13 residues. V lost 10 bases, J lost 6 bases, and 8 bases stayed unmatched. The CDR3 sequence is CATSGLASDTQYF. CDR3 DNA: TGTGCCACCTCGGGACTAGCAAGCGATACGCAGTATTTT.

This chain's CDR3 is CAISEMRGGPETQYF. DNA for the CDR3: TGTGCCATCAGTGAGATGCGGGGCGGTCCGGAGACCCAGTACTTC. V gene TRBV10-3 combines with J gene TRBJ2-5; the D gene is possibly TRBD2 (6 bases). The CDR3 length is 15 residues. Germline CDR1 and CDR2: ENHRY and SYGVKD. V dropped 2 bases and J dropped 5 bases, with 15 bases sitting between them.